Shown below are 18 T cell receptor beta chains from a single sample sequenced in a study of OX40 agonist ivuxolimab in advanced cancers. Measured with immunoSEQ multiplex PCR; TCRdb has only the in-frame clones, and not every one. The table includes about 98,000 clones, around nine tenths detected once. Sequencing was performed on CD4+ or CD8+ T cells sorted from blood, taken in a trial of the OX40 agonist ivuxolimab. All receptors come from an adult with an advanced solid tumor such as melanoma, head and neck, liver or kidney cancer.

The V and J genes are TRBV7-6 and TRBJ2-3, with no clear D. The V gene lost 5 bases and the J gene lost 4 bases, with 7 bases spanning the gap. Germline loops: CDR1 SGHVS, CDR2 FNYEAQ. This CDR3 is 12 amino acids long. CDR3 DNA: TGTGCCAGCAGCCTTCGCTCAGATACGCAGTATTTT. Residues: CASSLRSDTQYF. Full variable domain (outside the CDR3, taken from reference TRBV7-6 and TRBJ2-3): GAGVSQSPRYKVTKRGQDVALRCDPISGHVSLYWYRQALGQGPEFLTYFNYEAQQDKSGLPNDRFSAERPEGSISTLTIQRTEQRDSAMYRCASSLRSDTQYFGPGTRLTVL.

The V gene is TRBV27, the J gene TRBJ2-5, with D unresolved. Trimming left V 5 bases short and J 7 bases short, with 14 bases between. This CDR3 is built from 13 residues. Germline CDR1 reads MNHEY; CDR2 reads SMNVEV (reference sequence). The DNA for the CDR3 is TGTGCCAGCAGTCCCCTCGGGTTTCGGACCCAGTACTTC. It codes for CASSPLGFRTQYF.

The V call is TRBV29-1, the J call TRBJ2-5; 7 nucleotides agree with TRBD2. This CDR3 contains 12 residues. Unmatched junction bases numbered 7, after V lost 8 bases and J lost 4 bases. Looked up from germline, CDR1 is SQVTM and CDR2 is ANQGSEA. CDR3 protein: CSPGEGGETQYF. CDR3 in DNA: TGCAGCCCGGGGGAGGGTGGAGAGACCCAGTACTTC.

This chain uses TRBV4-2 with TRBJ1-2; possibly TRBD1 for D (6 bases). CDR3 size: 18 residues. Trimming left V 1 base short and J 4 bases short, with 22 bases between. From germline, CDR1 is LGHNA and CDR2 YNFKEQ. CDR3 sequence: CASSQAVVRQEWGYGYTF. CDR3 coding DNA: TGTGCCAGCAGCCAAGCAGTTGTCAGACAGGAATGGGGCTATGGCTACACCTTC.

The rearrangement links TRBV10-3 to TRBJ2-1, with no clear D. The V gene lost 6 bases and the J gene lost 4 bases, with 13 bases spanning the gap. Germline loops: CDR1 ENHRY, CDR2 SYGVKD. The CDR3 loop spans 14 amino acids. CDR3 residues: CAIRYSDVYNEQFF. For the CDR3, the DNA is TGTGCCATCAGATACTCCGATGTTTACAATGAGCAGTTCTTC.

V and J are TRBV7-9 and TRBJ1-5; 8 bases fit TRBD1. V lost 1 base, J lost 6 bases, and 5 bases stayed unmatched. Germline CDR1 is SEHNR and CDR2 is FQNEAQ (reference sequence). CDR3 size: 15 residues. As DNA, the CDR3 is TGTGCCAGCAGCTTAGACCCAGGGGGCTTTCAGCCCCAGCATTTT. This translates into CASSLDPGGFQPQHF.

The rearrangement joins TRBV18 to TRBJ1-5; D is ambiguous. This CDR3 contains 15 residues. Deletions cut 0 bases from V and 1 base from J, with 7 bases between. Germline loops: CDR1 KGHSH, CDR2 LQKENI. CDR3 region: CASSPPWGSNQPQHF. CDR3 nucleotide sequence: TGTGCCAGCTCACCACCCTGGGGAAGCAATCAGCCCCAGCATTTT.

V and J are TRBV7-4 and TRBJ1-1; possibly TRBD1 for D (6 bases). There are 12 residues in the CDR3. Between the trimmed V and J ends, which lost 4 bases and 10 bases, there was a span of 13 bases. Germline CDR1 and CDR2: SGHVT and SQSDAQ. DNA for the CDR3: TGTGCCAGCAGCTCCTCGGACAGCCCAGCTTTCTTT. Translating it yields CASSSSDSPAFF.

Here the CDR3 DNA reads TGTGCCAGCTCACGGGGGCCGCCCCCCAATCAGCCCCAGCATTTT. Its translation is CASSRGPPPNQPQHF. The chain combines TRBV18 with TRBJ1-5, with D possibly matching TRBD1 (6 bases). Trimming took off 4 bases at V and 3 bases at J, with 13 bases between the two ends. The CDR3 length is 15 residues. Germline-derived CDR1 and CDR2 are KGHSH and LQKENI.

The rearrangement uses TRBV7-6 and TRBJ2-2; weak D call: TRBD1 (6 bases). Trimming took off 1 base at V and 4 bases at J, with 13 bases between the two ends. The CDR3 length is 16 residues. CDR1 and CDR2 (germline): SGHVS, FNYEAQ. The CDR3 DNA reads TGTGCCAGCAGCTTAGTGAGGGGGAGTTTCACCGGGGAGCTGTTTTTT. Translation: CASSLVRGSFTGELFF.

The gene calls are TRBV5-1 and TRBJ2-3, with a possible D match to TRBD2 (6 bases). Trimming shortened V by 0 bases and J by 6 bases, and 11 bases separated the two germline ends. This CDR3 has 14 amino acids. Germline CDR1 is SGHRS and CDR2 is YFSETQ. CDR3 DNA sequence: TGCGCCAGCAGCTTGGAAGGGCTAGCGGATACGCAGTATTTT. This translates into CASSLEGLADTQYF.

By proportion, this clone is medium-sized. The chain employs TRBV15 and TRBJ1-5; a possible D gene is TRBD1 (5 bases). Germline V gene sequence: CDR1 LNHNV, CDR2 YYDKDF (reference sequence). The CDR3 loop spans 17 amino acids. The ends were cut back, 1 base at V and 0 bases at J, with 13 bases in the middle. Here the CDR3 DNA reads TGTGCCACCAGCAGAGGGGAGGGGTACTCTAGCAATCAGCCCCAGCATTTT. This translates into CATSRGEGYSSNQPQHF.

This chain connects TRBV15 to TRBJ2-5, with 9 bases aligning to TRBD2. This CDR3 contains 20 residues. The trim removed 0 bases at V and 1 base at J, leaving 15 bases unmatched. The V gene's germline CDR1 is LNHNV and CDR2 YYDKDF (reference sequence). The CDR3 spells CATSRDLWASGEQFQETQYF. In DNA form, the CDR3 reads TGTGCCACCAGCAGAGATCTCTGGGCTAGCGGGGAACAATTCCAAGAGACCCAGTACTTC.

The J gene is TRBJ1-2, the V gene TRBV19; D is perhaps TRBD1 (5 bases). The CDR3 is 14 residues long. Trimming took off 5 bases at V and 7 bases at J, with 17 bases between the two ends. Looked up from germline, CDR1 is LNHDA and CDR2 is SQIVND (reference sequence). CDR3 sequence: CASSPGVRTGGYTF. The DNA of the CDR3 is TGTGCCAGTAGTCCAGGCGTACGAACAGGTGGCTACACCTTC.

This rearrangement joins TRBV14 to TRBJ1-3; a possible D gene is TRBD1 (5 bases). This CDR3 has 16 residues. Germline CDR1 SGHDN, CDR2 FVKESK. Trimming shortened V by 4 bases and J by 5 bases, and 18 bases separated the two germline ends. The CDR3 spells CASSRGGGRVRNTIYF. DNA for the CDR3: TGTGCCAGCAGCCGCGGGGGAGGGCGCGTCAGAAACACCATATATTTT.

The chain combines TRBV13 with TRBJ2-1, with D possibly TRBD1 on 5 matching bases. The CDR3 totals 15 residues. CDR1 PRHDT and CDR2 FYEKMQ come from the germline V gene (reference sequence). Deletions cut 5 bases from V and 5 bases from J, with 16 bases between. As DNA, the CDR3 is TGTGCCAGCAGCCCCCCCAGGGCTTGGGACAATGAGCAGTTCTTC. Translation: CASSPPRAWDNEQFF.

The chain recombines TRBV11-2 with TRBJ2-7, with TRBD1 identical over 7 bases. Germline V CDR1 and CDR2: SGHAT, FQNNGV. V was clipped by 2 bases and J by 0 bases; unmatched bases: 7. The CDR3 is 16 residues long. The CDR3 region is CASSLLGGYSSYEQYF. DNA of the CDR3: TGTGCCAGCAGCTTACTAGGGGGCTACAGCTCCTACGAGCAGTACTTC.

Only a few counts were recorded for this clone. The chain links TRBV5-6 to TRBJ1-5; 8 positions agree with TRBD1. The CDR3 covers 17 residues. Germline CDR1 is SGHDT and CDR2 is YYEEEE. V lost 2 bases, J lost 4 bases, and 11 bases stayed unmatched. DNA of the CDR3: TGTGCCAGCAGCTTTTCGCCAGGGGGCACCTTAAATCAGCCCCAGCATTTT. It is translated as CASSFSPGGTLNQPQHF. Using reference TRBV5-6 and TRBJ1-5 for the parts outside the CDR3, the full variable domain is DAGVTQSPTHLIKTRGQQVTLRCSPKSGHDTVSWYQQALGQGPQFIFQYYEEEERQRGNFPDRFSGHQFPNYSSELNVNALLLGDSALYLCASSFSPGGTLNQPQHFGDGTRLSIL.